The T cell receptor (beta chain) under discussion was sequenced for a study of control samples from healthy donors and cancer patients. The method was immunoSEQ multiplex PCR; TCRdb's version includes in-frame clones alone and lacks a portion of them. The sample holds approximately 71,000 clones, 89% seen once. Germline-derived CDR1 and CDR2 are SGHDT and YYEEEE. J was trimmed by 8 bases and V by 4 bases; bases with no gene match: 5. The CDR3 contains 14 residues. This receptor was obtained from a man aged 55-75 years with lung cancer. The specimen was PBMCs. The chain uses TRBV5-6 and TRBJ1-4, with TRBD1 matching over 10 bases. CDR3 sequence (DNA): TGTGCCAGCAGCATCGGACAGGGGGGAGAAAAACTGTTTTTT. Translated: CASSIGQGGEKLFF.